These 8 T cell receptor beta chains were sequenced from one sample in a study of response to subunit inactivated influenza vaccine. TCRdb reanalysed the RT-PCR reads using MiXCR and keeps one entry per CDR3 protein. The sample lists 450,000 to 600,000 distinct CDR3 sequences; approximately 7.8% were seen once. The sequencing here drew on PBMCs from blood, taken roughly 24 months after vaccination. The origin of the receptors is a man aged 50-75 years who received an inactivated influenza vaccine.

The sample holds many counts of this clonotype. The rearrangement joins TRBV25-1 to TRBJ1-4; D unclear. V was cut by 1 base and J by 14 bases, with 14 bases left in between. The CDR3 totals 13 residues. CDR1 MGHDK and CDR2 SYGVNS come from the germline V gene. The CDR3 DNA reads TGTGCCAGCAGTGAATCTAGCAGTGGAGCGCTGTTTTTT. Its translation: CASSESSSGALFF. The full variable domain, rest sourced from reference TRBV25-1 and TRBJ1-4, is EADIYQTPRYLVIGTGKKITLECSQTMGHDKMYWYQQDPGMELHLIHYSYGVNSTEKGDLSSESTVSRIRTEHFPLTLESARPSHTSQYLCASSESSSGALFFGSGTQLSVL.

V is TRBV11-1 and J is TRBJ2-3; 10 bases line up with TRBD2. Germline V CDR1 and CDR2: SGHAT, FQDESV (reference sequence). The J segment lost 5 bases and the V segment lost 3 bases, leaving 17 bases of the junction unmatched. This CDR3 is 19 amino acids long. CDR3 sequence (DNA): TGTGCCAGCAGCTTTGCCCCGGGACTAGCGCCTCGGGGGGAAGATACGCAGTATTTT. It translates to CASSFAPGLAPRGEDTQYF.

This clonotype has at least ten counts. Here the CDR3 reads CASSPGLIHVDTQYF. The DNA for the CDR3 is TGTGCCAGCAGCCCCGGACTGATCCACGTGGATACGCAGTATTTT. The chain couples TRBV9 to TRBJ2-3, with D possibly TRBD2 on 5 matching bases. Trimming took 4 bases from V and 6 from J, leaving 18 bases between them. The length of the CDR3 is 15 residues. CDR1 is SGDLS, CDR2 YYNGEE, per germline.

This clonotype was picked up many times. The chain carries TRBV27 and TRBJ2-7, with 9 bases that match TRBD1. After removal of 4 bases from V and 4 bases from J, the junction contained 11 bases not matched to a gene. This CDR3 spans 16 amino acids. CDR1 and CDR2 from the germline V gene are MNHEY and SMNVEV (reference sequence). CDR3 sequence (DNA): TGTGCCAGCAGTTCTTCTCCCGGGACAGGGAAATACGAGCAGTACTTC. Its protein is CASSSSPGTGKYEQYF.

V is TRBV11-1 and J is TRBJ1-4, with D perhaps TRBD1 (5 bases). Trimming stripped 3 bases from V and 3 bases from J, with 20 bases between. The CDR3 extends over 18 amino acids. The germline V gene has CDR1 SGHAT and CDR2 FQDESV (reference sequence). CDR3 sequence reads: CASSFNPRQPGSNEKLFF. DNA for the CDR3: TGTGCCAGCAGCTTCAATCCACGACAGCCTGGGTCTAATGAAAAACTGTTTTTT.

The chain joins TRBV6-2 or TRBV6-3 to TRBJ2-5, with TRBD2 matching 8 bases. The junction had 8 bases not matched to a gene; V was cut back by 6 bases and J by 2 bases. Per germline, CDR1 MNHEY and CDR2 SVGEGT. This CDR3 is built from 15 residues. CDR3 protein: CASRGVGLDQETQYF. The CDR3 DNA follows: TGTGCCAGCAGAGGAGTGGGACTAGATCAAGAGACCCAGTACTTC.

V usage is TRBV5-1 and J usage is TRBJ2-2; 7 bases are a match to TRBD1. The V and J ends lost 5 bases and 8 bases, in that order; junction bases with no gene match: 3. The CDR3 length is 12 residues. CDR1 and CDR2 (germline): SGHRS, YFSETQ. Written as DNA, the CDR3 is TGCGCCAGCAGACAGGGGAAAGGGGAGCTGTTTTTT. Translation gives CASRQGKGELFF.

In its sample, this clonotype was seen a few times. The J gene is TRBJ2-2, the V gene TRBV21-1; TRBD1 is the table's D call and was not checked against the DNA. TRBV21-1 is flagged as a pseudogene. CDR3 length equals 13 residues. The CDR3 region is CASGQPRAGELFF. CDR3 nucleotides: TGTGCCAGCGGACAGCCCCGCGCCGGGGAGCTGTTTTTT.